This T cell receptor beta chain stems from a study of T-cell memory formation after mild COVID-19. The authors produced TCR alpha and TCR beta cDNA libraries with sample barcodes and UMIs by 5'RACE using constant-segment primers. Using its own MiXCR run on the 5' RACE reads, TCRdb lists one record per CDR3 protein. The data hold just under 550,000 distinct CDR3 sequences, with just over 20% observed a single time. Study-wide results and caveats: Researchers found some responding clones in pre-infection memory, a sign that cross-reactive memory joined. Contracting clones, day 15 to 85, had balanced CD4/CD8, and later expanders favored CD4+.

CDR1 DFQATT and CDR2 SNEGSKA come from the germline V gene (reference sequence). The CDR3 consists of 15 residues. Of note for this clonotype: No antigen is known for it. Germline and junction disagree at one end, which may indicate a read error.

The chain has TRBV20-1 and TRBJ2-1; D could derive from TRBD1 or TRBD2 (6 bases each). The material sequenced was PBMCs or a T cell subset sorted from them (not recorded which). The sequence was collected from an adult woman who had mild COVID-19 (a few samples of this study predate the infection). Cell type and time point are not known. CDR3 DNA: TGCAGTGCTAGAGAGAGACTAGGTTGGGACAATGAGCAGTTATTC. Protein product: CSARERLGWDNEQLF.